The T cell receptor (beta chain) described here comes from a study of human T cells and chemical hapten exposure. The overall study: All patients underwent weekly scalp dosing with diphenylcyclopropenone for the full roughly 25-week study.

Time point reported: pre-sensitization, week 0. The treatment denotes: therapeutic diphenylcyclopropenone sensitization with weekly scalp DPC. Researchers sampled blood before each patch test went on. This clonotype occurred many times. The CDR3 covers 13 residues. V was pared by 3 bases and J by 4 bases, with 10 bases between. Germline V CDR1 and CDR2: KGHSH, LQKENI. TCRdb ran MiXCR on the RACE reads and lists one entry per CDR3 protein. Altogether 300,000 to 400,000 distinct CDR3 sequences are present, 4.5% to 5.5% being singletons, with the ten largest covering approximately 2.8%. The sequence was collected from a woman aged 45 to 65 with alopecia areata. Some clones in this sample may be carry-over from other donors' samples. The sequenced sample was whole blood, obtained in connection with sensitization to the hapten diphenylcyclopropenone (DPC). This chain links TRBV18 with TRBJ2-7; tentatively, D is TRBD1 (5 bases). The CDR3 region has the DNA TGTGCCAGCTCACCGCAGGGAAAATACGAGCAGTACTTC. It translates to CASSPQGKYEQYF.